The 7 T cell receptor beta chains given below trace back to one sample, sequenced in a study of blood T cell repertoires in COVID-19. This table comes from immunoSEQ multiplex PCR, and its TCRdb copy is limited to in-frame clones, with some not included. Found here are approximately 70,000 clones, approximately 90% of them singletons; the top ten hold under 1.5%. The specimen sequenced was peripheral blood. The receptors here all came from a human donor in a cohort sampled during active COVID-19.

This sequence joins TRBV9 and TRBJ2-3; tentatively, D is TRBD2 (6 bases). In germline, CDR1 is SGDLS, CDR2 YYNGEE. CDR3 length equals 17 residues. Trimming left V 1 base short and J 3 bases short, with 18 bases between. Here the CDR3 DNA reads TGTGCCAGCAGCGTACGGCCGGGCGGGGCCCAAACAGATACGCAGTATTTT. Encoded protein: CASSVRPGGAQTDTQYF.

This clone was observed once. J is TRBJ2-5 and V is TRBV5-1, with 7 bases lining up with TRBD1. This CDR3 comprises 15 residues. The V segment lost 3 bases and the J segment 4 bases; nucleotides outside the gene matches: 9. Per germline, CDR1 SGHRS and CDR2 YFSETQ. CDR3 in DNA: TGCGCCAGCAGCTCGGGCAGGGGGACGGGAGAGACCCAGTACTTC. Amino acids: CASSSGRGTGETQYF.

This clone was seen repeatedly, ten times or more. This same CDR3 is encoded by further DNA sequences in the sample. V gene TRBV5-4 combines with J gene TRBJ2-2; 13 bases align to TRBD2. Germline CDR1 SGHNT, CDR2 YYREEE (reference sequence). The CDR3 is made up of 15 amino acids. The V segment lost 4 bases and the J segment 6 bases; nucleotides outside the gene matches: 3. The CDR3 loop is CASSPGLAGSGELFF. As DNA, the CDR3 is TGTGCCAGCAGCCCGGGACTAGCGGGATCCGGGGAGCTGTTTTTT.

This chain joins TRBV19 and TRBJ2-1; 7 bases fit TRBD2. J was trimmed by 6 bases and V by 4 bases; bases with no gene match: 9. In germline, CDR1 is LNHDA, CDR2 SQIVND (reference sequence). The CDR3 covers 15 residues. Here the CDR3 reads CASSTPGLTFNEQFF. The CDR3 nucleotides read TGTGCCAGTAGTACCCCGGGACTAACCTTCAATGAGCAGTTCTTC.

The CDR3 here is CASSFGLAGGTSTDTQYF. CDR3 nucleotide sequence: TGTGCCAGCAGTTTTGGACTAGCGGGAGGGACTAGCACAGATACGCAGTATTTT. This rearrangement joins TRBV5-6 to TRBJ2-3; 15 positions match TRBD2. The CDR3 totals 18 residues. Germline V gene sequence: CDR1 SGHDT, CDR2 YYEEEE. With 5 bases clipped from V and 0 bases from J, the junction kept 7 bases outside the gene matches.

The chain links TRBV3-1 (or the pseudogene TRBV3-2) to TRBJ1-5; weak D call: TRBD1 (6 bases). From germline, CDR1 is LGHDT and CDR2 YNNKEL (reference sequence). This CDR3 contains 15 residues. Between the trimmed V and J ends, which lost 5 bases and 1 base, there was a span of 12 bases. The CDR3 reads CASSSGVASNQPQHF. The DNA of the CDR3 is TGTGCCAGCAGCTCAGGGGTCGCGAGCAATCAGCCCCAGCATTTT.

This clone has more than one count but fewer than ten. CDR3 sequence (DNA): TGTGCCAGCAGTGAACCTAGCGGGAGGGTCAAGACCCAGTACTTC. Encoded protein: CASSEPSGRVKTQYF. The chain employs TRBV6-1 and TRBJ2-5; 12 nucleotides match TRBD2. The CDR3 is made up of 15 amino acids. Germline loops: CDR1 MNHNS, CDR2 SASEGT. V lost 2 bases and J lost 6; bases outside the gene matches: 4.